This paragraph reports one T cell receptor beta chain. The V gene's germline CDR1 is MDHEN and CDR2 SYDVKM. The V end lost 8 bases, the J end lost 6 bases, and 10 bases lay between the germline ends. The CDR3 has 11 residues. The sample originates from a study of control samples from healthy donors and cancer patients. Produced via immunoSEQ multiplex PCR; TCRdb's table is partial and in-frame only. The data contain some 150,000 clones, about 90% of them singletons. The sequence came from a man younger than 30 in good health. The V and J genes are TRBV28 and TRBJ1-2, with D uncertain. The sample was blood. Here the CDR3 reads CASSAQDGYTF. The CDR3 DNA follows: TGTGCCAGCTCTGCGCAGGATGGCTACACCTTC.